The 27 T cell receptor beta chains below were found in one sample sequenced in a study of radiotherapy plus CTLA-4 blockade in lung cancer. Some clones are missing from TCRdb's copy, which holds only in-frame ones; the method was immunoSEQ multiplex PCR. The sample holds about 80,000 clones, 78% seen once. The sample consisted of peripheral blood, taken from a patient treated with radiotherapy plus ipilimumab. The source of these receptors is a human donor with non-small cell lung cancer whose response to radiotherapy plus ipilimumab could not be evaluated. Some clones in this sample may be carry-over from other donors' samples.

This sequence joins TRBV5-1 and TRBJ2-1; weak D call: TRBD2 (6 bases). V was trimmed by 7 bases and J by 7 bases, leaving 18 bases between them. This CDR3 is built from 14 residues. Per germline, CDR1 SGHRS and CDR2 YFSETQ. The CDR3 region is CASRGDLLRNEQFF. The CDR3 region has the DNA TGCGCCAGCCGAGGGGACTTGCTAAGGAATGAGCAGTTCTTC. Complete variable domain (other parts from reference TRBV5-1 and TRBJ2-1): KAGVTQTPRYLIKTRGQQVTLSCSPISGHRSVSWYQQTPGQGLQFLFEYFSETQRNKGNFPGRFSGRQFSNSRSEMNVSTLELGDSALYLCASRGDLLRNEQFFGPGTRLTVL.

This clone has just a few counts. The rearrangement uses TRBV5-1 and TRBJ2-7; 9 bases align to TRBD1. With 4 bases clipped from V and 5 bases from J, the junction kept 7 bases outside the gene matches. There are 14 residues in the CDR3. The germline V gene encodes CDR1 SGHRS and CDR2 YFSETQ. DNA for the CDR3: TGCGCCAGCAGCGACCACAGGGGGCTCGACGAGCAGTACTTC. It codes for CASSDHRGLDEQYF.

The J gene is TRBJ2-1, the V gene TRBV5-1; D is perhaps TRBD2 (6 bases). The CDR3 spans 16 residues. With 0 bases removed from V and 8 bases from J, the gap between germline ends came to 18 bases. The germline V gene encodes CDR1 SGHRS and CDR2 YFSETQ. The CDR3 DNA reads TGCGCCAGCAGCTTGGCCTGGGGTGGAGGGAGCGATGAGCAGTTCTTC. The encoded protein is CASSLAWGGGSDEQFF.

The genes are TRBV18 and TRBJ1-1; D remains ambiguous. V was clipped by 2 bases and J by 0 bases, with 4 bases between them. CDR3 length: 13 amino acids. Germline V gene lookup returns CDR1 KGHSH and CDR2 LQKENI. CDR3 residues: CASSPSMNTEAFF. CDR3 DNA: TGTGCCAGCTCACCAAGCATGAACACTGAAGCTTTCTTT.

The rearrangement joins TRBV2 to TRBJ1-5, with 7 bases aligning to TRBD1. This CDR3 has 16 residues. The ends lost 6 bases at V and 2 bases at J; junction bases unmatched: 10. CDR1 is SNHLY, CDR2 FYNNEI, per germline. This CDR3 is CASRPGTAEGNQPQHF. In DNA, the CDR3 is TGTGCCAGCAGGCCAGGGACAGCCGAGGGCAATCAGCCCCAGCATTTT.

CDR3 amino acids: CATRGGPDTQYF. CDR3 nucleotides: TGCGCCACCCGAGGGGGTCCAGATACGCAGTATTTT. V and J are TRBV29-1 and TRBJ2-3; maybe TRBD1 (6 bases). The V gene's germline CDR1 is SQVTM and CDR2 ANQGSEA. The CDR3 is 12 amino acids.

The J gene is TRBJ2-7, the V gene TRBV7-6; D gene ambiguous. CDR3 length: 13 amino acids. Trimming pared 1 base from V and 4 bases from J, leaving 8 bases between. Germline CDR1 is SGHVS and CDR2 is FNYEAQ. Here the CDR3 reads CASSLVAPYEQYF. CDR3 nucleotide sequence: TGTGCCAGCAGCTTAGTGGCACCTTACGAGCAGTACTTC.

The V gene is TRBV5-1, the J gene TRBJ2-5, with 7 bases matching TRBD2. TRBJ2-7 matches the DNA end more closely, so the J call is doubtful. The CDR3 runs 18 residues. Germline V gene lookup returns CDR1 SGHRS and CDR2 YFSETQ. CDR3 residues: CASSLIALASGVSYEQYF. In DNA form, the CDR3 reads TGCGCCAGCAGCTTGATTGCCCTAGCCAGCGGGGTCTCCTACGAGCAGTACTTC.

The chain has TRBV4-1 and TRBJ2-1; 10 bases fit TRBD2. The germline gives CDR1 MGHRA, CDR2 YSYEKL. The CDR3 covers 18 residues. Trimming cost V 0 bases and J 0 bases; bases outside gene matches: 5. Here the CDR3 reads CASSQDPRTSGSYNEQFF. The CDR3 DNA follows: TGCGCCAGCAGCCAAGACCCCCGGACTAGCGGCTCCTACAATGAGCAGTTCTTC.

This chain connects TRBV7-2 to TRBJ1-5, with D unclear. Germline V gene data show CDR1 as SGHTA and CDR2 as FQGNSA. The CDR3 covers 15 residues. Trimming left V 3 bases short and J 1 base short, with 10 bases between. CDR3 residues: CASSLRVGSNQPQHF. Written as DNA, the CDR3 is TGTGCCAGCAGCTTGAGGGTAGGGAGCAATCAGCCCCAGCATTTT.

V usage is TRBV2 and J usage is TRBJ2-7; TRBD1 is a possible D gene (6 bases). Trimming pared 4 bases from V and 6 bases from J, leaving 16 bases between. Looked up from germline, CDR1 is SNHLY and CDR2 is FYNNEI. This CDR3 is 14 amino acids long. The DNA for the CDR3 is TGTGCCAGCAGTGTTAACAGGGATACCACCGAGCAGTACTTC. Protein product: CASSVNRDTTEQYF. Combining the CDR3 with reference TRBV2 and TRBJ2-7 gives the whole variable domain EPEVTQTPSHQVTQMGQEVILRCVPISNHLYFYWYRQILGQKVEFLVSFYNNEISEKSEIFDDQFSVERPDGSNFTLKIRSTKLEDSAMYFCASSVNRDTTEQYFGPGTRLTVT.

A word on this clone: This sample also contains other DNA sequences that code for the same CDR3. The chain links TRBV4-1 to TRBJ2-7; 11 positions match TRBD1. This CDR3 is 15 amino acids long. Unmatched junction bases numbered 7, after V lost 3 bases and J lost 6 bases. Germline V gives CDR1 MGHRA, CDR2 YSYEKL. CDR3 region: CASSQDGQGASEQYF. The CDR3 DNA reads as TGCGCCAGCAGCCAGGATGGACAGGGGGCAAGCGAGCAGTACTTC.

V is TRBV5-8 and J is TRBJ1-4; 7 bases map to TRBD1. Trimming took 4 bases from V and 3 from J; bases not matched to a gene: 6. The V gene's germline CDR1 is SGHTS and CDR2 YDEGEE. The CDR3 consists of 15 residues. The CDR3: CASSHRQGPNEKLFF. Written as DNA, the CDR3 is TGTGCCAGCAGCCATCGACAGGGTCCTAATGAAAAACTGTTTTTT.

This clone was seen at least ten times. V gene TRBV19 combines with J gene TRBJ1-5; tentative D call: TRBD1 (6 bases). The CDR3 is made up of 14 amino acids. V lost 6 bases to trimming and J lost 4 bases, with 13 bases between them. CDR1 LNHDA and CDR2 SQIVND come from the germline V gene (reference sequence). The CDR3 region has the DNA TGTGCCAGTAGACCACAGGGTGGAAATCAGCCCCAGCATTTT. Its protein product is CASRPQGGNQPQHF.

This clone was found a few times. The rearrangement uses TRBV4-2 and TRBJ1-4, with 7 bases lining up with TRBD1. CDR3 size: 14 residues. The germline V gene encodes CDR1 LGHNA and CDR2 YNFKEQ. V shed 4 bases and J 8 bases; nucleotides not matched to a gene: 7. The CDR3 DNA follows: TGTGCCAGCAGCCCCCCGGGACAGCCGGAAAAACTGTTTTTT. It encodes CASSPPGQPEKLFF.

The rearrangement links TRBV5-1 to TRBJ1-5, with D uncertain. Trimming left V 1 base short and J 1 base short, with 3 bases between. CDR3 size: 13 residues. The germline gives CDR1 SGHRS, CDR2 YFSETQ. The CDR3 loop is CASSLSSNQPQHF. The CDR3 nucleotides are TGCGCCAGCAGCTTGTCAAGCAATCAGCCCCAGCATTTT.

The CDR3 protein is CASSQEGRGRSSYNEQFF. DNA for the CDR3: TGTGCCAGCAGCCAAGAGGGGCGGGGCAGAAGCTCCTACAATGAGCAGTTCTTC. The rearrangement uses TRBV4-2 and TRBJ2-1; maybe TRBD2 (6 bases). Between the trimmed V and J ends, which lost 0 bases and 0 bases, there was a span of 15 bases. The CDR3 spans 18 residues. Germline CDR1 reads LGHNA; CDR2 reads YNFKEQ.

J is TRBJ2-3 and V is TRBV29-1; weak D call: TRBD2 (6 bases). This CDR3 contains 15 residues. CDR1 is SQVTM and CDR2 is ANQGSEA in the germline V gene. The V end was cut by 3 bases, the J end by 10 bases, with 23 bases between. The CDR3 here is CSVEPLGGSDSAQYF. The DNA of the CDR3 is TGCAGCGTTGAGCCCCTAGGAGGGAGTGATAGCGCGCAGTATTTT.

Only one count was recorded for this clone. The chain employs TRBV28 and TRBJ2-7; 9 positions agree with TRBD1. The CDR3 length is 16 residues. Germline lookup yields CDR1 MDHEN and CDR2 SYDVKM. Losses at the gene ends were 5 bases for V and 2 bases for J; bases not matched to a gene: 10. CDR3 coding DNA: TGTGCCAGCAGTACCCCCGGGACAGGGTTGACCTACGAGCAGTACTTC. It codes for CASSTPGTGLTYEQYF.

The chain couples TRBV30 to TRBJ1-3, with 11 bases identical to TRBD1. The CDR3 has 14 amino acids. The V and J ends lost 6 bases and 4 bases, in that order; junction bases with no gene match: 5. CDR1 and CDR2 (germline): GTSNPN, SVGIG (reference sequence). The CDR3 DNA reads TGTGCCTGCTCGGACAGGGGGCTAGGAAACACCATATATTTT. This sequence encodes CACSDRGLGNTIYF.

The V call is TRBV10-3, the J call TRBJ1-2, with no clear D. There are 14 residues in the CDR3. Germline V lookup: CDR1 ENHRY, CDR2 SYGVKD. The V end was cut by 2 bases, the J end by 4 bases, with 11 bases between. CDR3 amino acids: CAISERSRVYGYTF. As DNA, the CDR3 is TGTGCCATCAGTGAGAGGAGTCGGGTCTATGGCTACACCTTC.

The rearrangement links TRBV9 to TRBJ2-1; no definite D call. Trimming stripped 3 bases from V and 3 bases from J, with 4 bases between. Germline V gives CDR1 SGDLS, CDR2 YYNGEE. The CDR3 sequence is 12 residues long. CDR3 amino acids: CASSDSYNEQFF. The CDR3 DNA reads TGTGCCAGCAGCGACAGCTACAATGAGCAGTTCTTC.

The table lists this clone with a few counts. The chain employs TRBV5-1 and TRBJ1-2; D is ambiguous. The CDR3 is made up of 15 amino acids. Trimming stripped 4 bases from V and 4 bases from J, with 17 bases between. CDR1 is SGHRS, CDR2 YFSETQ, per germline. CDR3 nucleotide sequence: TGCGCCAGCAGCCTGGGAGGTGGGAGCCTCTATGGCTACACCTTC. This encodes CASSLGGGSLYGYTF.

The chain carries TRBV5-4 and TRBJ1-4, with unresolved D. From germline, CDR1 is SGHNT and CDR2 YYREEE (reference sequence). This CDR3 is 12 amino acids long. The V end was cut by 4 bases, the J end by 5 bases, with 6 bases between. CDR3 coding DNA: TGTGCCAGCAGCGGCTTAAATGAAAAACTGTTTTTT. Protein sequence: CASSGLNEKLFF.

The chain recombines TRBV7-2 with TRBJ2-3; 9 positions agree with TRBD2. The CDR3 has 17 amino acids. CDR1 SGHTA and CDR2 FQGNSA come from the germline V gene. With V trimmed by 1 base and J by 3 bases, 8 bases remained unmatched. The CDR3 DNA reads TGTGCCAGCAGCTTAGTTGCGCGGGGGGGCCCGACAGATACGCAGTATTTT. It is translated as CASSLVARGGPTDTQYF.

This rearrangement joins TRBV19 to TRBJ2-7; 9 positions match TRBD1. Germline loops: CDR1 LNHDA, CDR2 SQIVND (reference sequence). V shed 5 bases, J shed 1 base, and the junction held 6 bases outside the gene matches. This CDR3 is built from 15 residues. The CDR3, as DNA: TGTGCCAGTAGTCTCCCCGGGACAGGGTCCTACGAGCAGTACTTC. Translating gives CASSLPGTGSYEQYF.

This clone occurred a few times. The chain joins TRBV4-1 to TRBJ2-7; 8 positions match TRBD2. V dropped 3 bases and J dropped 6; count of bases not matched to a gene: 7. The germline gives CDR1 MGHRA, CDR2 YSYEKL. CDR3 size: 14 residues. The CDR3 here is CASSQSRGGIEQYF. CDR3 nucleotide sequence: TGCGCCAGCAGCCAGAGTCGGGGGGGCATCGAGCAGTACTTC.